Listed below are T cell receptor beta chains from one sample, sequenced in a study of blood T cell repertoires in COVID-19. Sequenced by immunoSEQ multiplex PCR; TCRdb stores in-frame clones only, minus some. The repertoire has roughly 380,000 clones, roughly nine tenths of them found once; the top ten carry over 3.5%. Sequences were obtained from peripheral blood. The source is a woman in her sixties with COVID-19, enrolled during active disease. Both conserved end residues are part of each CDR3. Each record gives: D gene, clone size, V gene, J gene, CDR3 DNA, CDR3 protein. D genes are given only for firm matches. Clone size is given for some rows only: seen once, a few or many times, or a class if the clone is expanded.

>NA|NA|TRBV18|TRBJ1-2
TGTGCCAGCTCACCCATGCCTACAGGGAAAAGGGGCTATGGCTACACCTTC
CASSPMPTGKRGYGYTF
>TRBD2|NA|TRBV6-5|TRBJ2-1
TGTGCCAGCTGCCCCCTCGGGGGGGGAGACAATGAGCAGTTCTTC
CASCPLGGGDNEQFF
>NA|NA|TRBV30|TRBJ1-2
TGTGCCTGGAGCCCCGGGGGGGCGGGTGGCTACACCTTC
CAWSPGGAGGYTF
>TRBD1|NA|TRBV5-1|TRBJ1-1
TGCGCCAGCAGCCTAGACAGGGATGAAGCTTTCTTT
CASSLDRDEAFF
>NA|NA|TRBV11-3|TRBJ1-1
TGTGCCAGCAGCCTACCTACCTTGAACACTGAAGCTTTCTTT
CASSLPTLNTEAFF
>TRBD1|NA|TRBV9|TRBJ1-2
TGTGCCAGCTCCTCGGGACAGGGTTATGGCTACACCTTC
CASSSGQGYGYTF
>NA|once|TRBV6-5|TRBJ1-6
TGTGCGGCAAGGGGTGGAGGGGCGAATTCACCCCTCCACTTT
CAARGGGANSPLHF
>NA|NA|TRBV25-1|TRBJ1-2
TGTGCCAGCAGTGGCCAGGGCTGGGGCTACACCTTC
CASSGQGWGYTF
>NA|NA|TRBV19|TRBJ1-5
TGTGCCAGTAGTATTGGGGGGGCGGATCAGCCCCAGCATTTT
CASSIGGADQPQHF
>TRBD1|NA|TRBV9|TRBJ1-1
TGTGCCAGCAGCGTAGGGGACAGGGGGCTGTGGGCTTTCTTT
CASSVGDRGLWAFF
>TRBD2|NA|TRBV7-3|TRBJ2-1
TGTGCCAGCAGCCTAGGCGAGATAGCGGGGGACTCCTACAATGAGCAGTTCTTC
CASSLGEIAGDSYNEQFF
>NA|NA|TRBV5-1|TRBJ1-1
TGCGCCAGCAGCTTGGTCTCGGGGGGGCTTGAAGCTTTCTTT
CASSLVSGGLEAFF
>NA|few|TRBV10-1|TRBJ1-1
TGCGCCAGCAGTGACGGGGGAAACACTGAAGCTTTCTTT
CASSDGGNTEAFF
>NA|NA|TRBV5-1|TRBJ2-1
TGCGCCAGCAGCTTGAGTCGGGAGACAGCCTACAATGAGCAGTTCTTC
CASSLSRETAYNEQFF
>NA|NA|TRBV28|TRBJ1-6
TGTGCCAGCACCTTACTAGTGGGACACAGAGCAAATTCACCCCTCCACTTT
CASTLLVGHRANSPLHF
>NA|NA|TRBV28|TRBJ1-2
TGTGCCAGCAGTTCCCTGGACGGGAGTTCAGGGTATGGCTACACCTTC
CASSSLDGSSGYGYTF
>NA|NA|TRBV7-3|TRBJ2-2
TGTGCCAGCAGCTTAAGGGCCGACACCGGGGAGCTGTTTTTT
CASSLRADTGELFF
>NA|NA|TRBV30|TRBJ1-1
TGTGCCTGGACCCCCGTGGGCCTCACTGAAGCTTTCTTT
CAWTPVGLTEAFF
>NA|NA|TRBV6-6|TRBJ1-1
TGTGCCAGCAGTTACGTGGCAGGGTCTGGCACTGAAGCTTTCTTT
CASSYVAGSGTEAFF
>NA|NA|TRBV18|TRBJ1-4
TGTGCCAGCTCACCACTGTCAGGGACTGGTGAAAAACTGTTTTTT
CASSPLSGTGEKLFF
>NA|NA|TRBV7-9|TRBJ1-1
TGTGCCAGCAGCTTGGTCGGAGGGAACACTGAAGCTTTCTTT
CASSLVGGNTEAFF
>TRBD1|NA|TRBV11-2|TRBJ2-1
TGTGCCAGCAGGGCCAAAAGACAGGGACCCCTCAATGAGCAGTTCTTC
CASRAKRQGPLNEQFF
>TRBD1|few|TRBV6-5|TRBJ1-3
TGTGCCAGCAGTTACACTCCGGGACAGGGACGAAACACCATATATTTT
CASSYTPGQGRNTIYF
>TRBD2|NA|TRBV7-3|TRBJ2-5
TGTGCCAGCAGCCAAACTAGCGGACAAGAGACCCAGTACTTC
CASSQTSGQETQYF
>NA|NA|TRBV20-1|TRBJ2-5
TGCAGCCTAACCCCGGGGGAGACCCAGTACTTC
CSLTPGETQYF
>NA|NA|TRBV2|TRBJ2-3
TGTGCCAGCAGTGAACGAGGGGGGGCCATAGGGGATACGCAGTATTTT
CASSERGGAIGDTQYF
>NA|NA|TRBV6-1|TRBJ2-6
TGTGCCAGCAGTGGGATGTCTAGCTCTGGGGCCAACGTCCTGACTTTC
CASSGMSSSGANVLTF
>TRBD1|NA|TRBV5-4|TRBJ2-1
TGTGCCAGCAGCTTGCCCGCAGGGGGTCCCTACAATGAGCAGTTCTTC
CASSLPAGGPYNEQFF
>TRBD2|NA|TRBV4-2|TRBJ2-6
TGTGCCAGCAGCCCAAACTTGGGGCTAGCGGGGGCCTCTTTCTCTGGGGCCAACGTCCTGACTTTC
CASSPNLGLAGASFSGANVLTF
>NA|NA|TRBV25-1|TRBJ2-3
TGTGCCAGCAGTCGAAGGTGGAGGGGGGGCTTCACAGATACGCAGTATTTT
CASSRRWRGGFTDTQYF
>TRBD1|once|TRBV7-2|TRBJ2-7
TGTGCCAGCAGCTCCCGACCCGGACAGGGGCCAGACGAGCAGTACTTC
CASSSRPGQGPDEQYF
>TRBD2|once|TRBV19|TRBJ2-2
TGTGCCAGTAGTATTGCGGGGGGGCTAAACACCGGGGAGCTGTTTTTT
CASSIAGGLNTGELFF
>TRBD1|once|TRBV5-1|TRBJ1-2
TGCGCCAGCAGCCAAAAACAGGGGGCAGCGTTTGGCTACACCTTC
CASSQKQGAAFGYTF
>TRBD1|NA|TRBV27|TRBJ2-7
TGTGCCAGCAGTCAATCCGGGACAGGGCGGTACGAGCAGTACTTC
CASSQSGTGRYEQYF
>TRBD1|NA|TRBV12-3/TRBV12-4|TRBJ1-1
TGTGCCATTCTCACAGGGGTGAACACTGAAGCTTTCTTT
CAILTGVNTEAFF
>TRBD2|NA|TRBV24-1|TRBJ2-5
TGTGCCACCAGTGACCACCTAGCGGGGGGGCCGGGAGGGACCCAGTACTTC
CATSDHLAGGPGGTQYF
>TRBD1|NA|TRBV28|TRBJ1-2
TGTGCCAGCAGTCGACAGGGGAGGTATGGCTACACCTTC
CASSRQGRYGYTF
>NA|NA|TRBV11-2|TRBJ1-6
TGTGCCAGCAGCATACAGGGTGGCTATAATTCACCCCTCCACTTT
CASSIQGGYNSPLHF
>TRBD1|NA|TRBV30|TRBJ1-2
TGTGCCTGGAGTACGGGACAGGGTAGTAATGGCTACACCTTC
CAWSTGQGSNGYTF
>NA|NA|TRBV9|TRBJ1-4
TGTGCCAGCAGCGTTCCGGGGATTGATGAAAAACTGTTTTTT
CASSVPGIDEKLFF
>NA|NA|TRBV5-1|TRBJ1-1
TGCGCCAGCAGCTTGGGGCTCACTGAAGCTTTCTTT
CASSLGLTEAFF
>TRBD2|NA|TRBV7-2|TRBJ2-5
TGTGCCAGCAGCCGGGAGGTGCGGGCGGAACTCGTGACCCAGTACTTC
CASSREVRAELVTQYF
>NA|NA|TRBV2|TRBJ1-2
TGTGCCAGTAGGGAGCAGGGGCTGGTATTTGGCTACACCTTC
CASREQGLVFGYTF
>NA|NA|TRBV18|TRBJ1-3
TGTGCCAGCTCACCACAGACAGGCTCTGGAAACACCATATATTTT
CASSPQTGSGNTIYF
>NA|NA|TRBV9|TRBJ1-6
TGTGCCAGCAGCGACCCGGGTTCACCCCTCCACTTT
CASSDPGSPLHF
>TRBD2|NA|TRBV18|TRBJ2-5
TGTGCCAGCTCCCTAGCGGGGGGCCTGGAGACCCAGTACTTC
CASSLAGGLETQYF
>NA|NA|TRBV2|TRBJ2-5
TGTGCCAGCCTGCTAGCCTGGGAAGAGACCCAGTACTTC
CASLLAWEETQYF
>NA|NA|TRBV5-1|TRBJ1-1
TGCGCCAGCAGGCGTGACAGTGAAGCTTTCTTT
CASRRDSEAFF
>NA|NA|TRBV7-2|TRBJ1-1
TGTGCCAGCAGCTTTGGACAGCAAGCTTTCTTT
CASSFGQQAFF
>NA|NA|TRBV2|TRBJ1-6
TGTGCCAGCAGTGAAGTGGGGCTCGGTAGAAATTCACCCCTCCACTTT
CASSEVGLGRNSPLHF
>NA|NA|TRBV6-6|TRBJ1-2
TGTGCCAGCAGTTACCCGGGGGGGGCCTATGGCTACACCTTC
CASSYPGGAYGYTF
>NA|NA|TRBV5-5|TRBJ1-1
TGTGCCAGCAGCTATCGCGGGGGGTTGAACACTGAAGCTTTCTTT
CASSYRGGLNTEAFF
>NA|NA|TRBV7-9|TRBJ1-1
TGTGCCAGCAGCTTAGTGGGGGCCCACACTGAAGCTTTCTTT
CASSLVGAHTEAFF
>NA|NA|TRBV2|TRBJ2-3
TGTGCCAGCAGATACAGGGTTCCAGAAGATACGCAGTATTTT
CASRYRVPEDTQYF